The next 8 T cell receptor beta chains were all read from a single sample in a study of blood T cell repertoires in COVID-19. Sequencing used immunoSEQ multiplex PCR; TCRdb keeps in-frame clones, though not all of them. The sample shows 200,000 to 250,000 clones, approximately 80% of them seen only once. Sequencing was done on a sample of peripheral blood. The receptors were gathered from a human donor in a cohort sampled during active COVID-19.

CDR3 amino acids: CASSQESLAGSYNEQFF. In DNA form, the CDR3 reads TGTGCCAGCAGCCAAGAGTCCCTAGCGGGATCTTATAATGAGCAGTTCTTC. The chain joins TRBV3-1 (or the pseudogene TRBV3-2) to TRBJ2-1; 9 nucleotides match TRBD2. The length of the CDR3 is 17 residues. CDR1 and CDR2 (germline): LGHDT, YNNKEL (reference sequence). With 0 bases clipped from V and 7 bases from J, the junction kept 10 bases outside the gene matches.

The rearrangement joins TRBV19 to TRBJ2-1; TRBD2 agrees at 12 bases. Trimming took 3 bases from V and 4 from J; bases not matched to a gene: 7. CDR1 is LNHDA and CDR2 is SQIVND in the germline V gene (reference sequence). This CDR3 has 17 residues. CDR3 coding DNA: TGTGCCAGTAGTATTATAACTAGCGGGAGGCTATACAATGAGCAGTTCTTC. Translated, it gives CASSIITSGRLYNEQFF.

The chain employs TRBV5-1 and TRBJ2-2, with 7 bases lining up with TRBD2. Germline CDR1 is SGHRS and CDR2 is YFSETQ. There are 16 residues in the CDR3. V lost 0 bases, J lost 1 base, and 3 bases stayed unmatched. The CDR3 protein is CASSLEASGNTGELFF. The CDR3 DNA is TGCGCCAGCAGCTTGGAGGCTAGCGGGAACACCGGGGAGCTGTTTTTT.

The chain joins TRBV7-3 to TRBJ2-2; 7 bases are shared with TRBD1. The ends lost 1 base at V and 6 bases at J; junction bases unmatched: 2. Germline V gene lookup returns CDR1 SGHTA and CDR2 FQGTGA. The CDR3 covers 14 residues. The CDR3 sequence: CASSLIQGAGELFF. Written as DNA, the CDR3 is TGTGCCAGCAGCTTAATTCAGGGGGCCGGGGAGCTGTTTTTT.

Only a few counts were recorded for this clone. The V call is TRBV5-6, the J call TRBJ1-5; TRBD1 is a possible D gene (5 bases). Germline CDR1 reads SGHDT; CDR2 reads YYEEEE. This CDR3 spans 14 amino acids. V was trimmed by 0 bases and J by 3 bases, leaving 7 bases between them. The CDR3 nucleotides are TGTGCCAGCAGCTTGGGGGGCCTCAATCAGCCCCAGCATTTT. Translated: CASSLGGLNQPQHF.

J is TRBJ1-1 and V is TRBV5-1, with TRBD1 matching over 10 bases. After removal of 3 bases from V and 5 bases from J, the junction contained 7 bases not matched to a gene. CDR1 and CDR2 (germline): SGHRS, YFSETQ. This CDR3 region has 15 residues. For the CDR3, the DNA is TGCGCCAGCAGCTCACGACAGGGGGCGTGGACTGAAGCTTTCTTT. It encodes CASSSRQGAWTEAFF.

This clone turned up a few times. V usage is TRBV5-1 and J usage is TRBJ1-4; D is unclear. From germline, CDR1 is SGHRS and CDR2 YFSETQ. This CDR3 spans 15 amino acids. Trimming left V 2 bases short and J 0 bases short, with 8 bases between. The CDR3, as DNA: TGCGCCAGCAGCTTAAGCTCTGCAACTAATGAAAAACTGTTTTTT. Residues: CASSLSSATNEKLFF.

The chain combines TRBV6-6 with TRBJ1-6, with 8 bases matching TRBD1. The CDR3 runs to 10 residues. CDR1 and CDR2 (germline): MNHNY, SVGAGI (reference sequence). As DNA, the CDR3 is TGTGGGACAGGGAGTTCACCCCTCCACTTT. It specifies CGTGSSPLHF.